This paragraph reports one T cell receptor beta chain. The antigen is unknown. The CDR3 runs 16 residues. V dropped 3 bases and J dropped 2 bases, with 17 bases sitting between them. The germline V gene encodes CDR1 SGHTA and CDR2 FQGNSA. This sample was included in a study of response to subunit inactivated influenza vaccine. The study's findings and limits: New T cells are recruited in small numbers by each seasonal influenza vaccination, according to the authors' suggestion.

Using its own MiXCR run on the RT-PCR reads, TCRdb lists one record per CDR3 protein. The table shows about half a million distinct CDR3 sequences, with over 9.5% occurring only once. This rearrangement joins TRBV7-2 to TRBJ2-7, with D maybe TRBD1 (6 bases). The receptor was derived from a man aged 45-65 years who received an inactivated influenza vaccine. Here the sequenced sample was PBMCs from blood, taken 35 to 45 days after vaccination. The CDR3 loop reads CASSFTPGHFPYEQYF. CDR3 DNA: TGTGCCAGCAGCTTCACCCCGGGACACTTTCCCTACGAGCAGTACTTC.